The source of this TCR beta chain is a study of T cell changes during pregnancy in multiple sclerosis. Repertoires were generated with immunoSEQ multiplex PCR, while TCRdb's copy carries only in-frame clones and drops some. The sample lists tens of thousands of clones, about 92% occurring once. Germline CDR1 is MNHEY and CDR2 is SMNVEV (reference sequence). V lost 4 bases and J 4 bases, leaving 17 bases between the germline ends. CDR3 length: 16 residues. The sequences come from peripheral blood, collected in the third trimester of pregnancy. This TCR came from a female donor with multiple sclerosis, enrolled in a pregnancy study. The chain combines TRBV27 with TRBJ2-4, with D possibly being TRBD1 (6 bases). This CDR3 is CASSSRLDRTKNIQYF. Written as DNA, the CDR3 is TGTGCCAGCAGTTCGAGACTCGACAGGACAAAAAACATTCAGTACTTC.